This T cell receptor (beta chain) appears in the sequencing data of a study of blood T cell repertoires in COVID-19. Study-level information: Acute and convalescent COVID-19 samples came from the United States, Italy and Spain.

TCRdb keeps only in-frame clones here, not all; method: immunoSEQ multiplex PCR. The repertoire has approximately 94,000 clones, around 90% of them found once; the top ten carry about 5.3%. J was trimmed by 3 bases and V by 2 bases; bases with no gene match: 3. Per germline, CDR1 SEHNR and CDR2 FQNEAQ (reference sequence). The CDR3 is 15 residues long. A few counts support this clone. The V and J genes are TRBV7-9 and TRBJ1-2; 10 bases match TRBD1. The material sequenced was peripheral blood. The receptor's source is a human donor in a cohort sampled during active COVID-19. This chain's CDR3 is CASSLKTGGDYGYTF. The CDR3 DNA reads TGTGCCAGCAGCTTAAAGACAGGGGGCGACTATGGCTACACCTTC.